The next 27 T cell receptor beta chains were all read from a single sample in a study of cytomegalovirus exposure and HLA in healthy donors (dated 2017 in TCRdb). Receptor libraries were prepared by the immunoSEQ multiplex PCR assay. A mixture of 60 forward primers for TCR Vbeta segments and 13 reverse primers for TCR Jbeta segments was used in the multiplex PCR. Sourced from immuneACCESS, this table was stored by TCRdb with only in-frame sequences that have V and J called. A share of the clones is absent; for the studies checked, an unresolved V gene accounts for under half, and the remainder has no known explanation. For this sample there are around 130,000 clones; 8.5% to 9% appear just once. The ten biggest clones cover approximately 6% of the sample. Sequences were obtained from PBMCs. The receptors shown here come from a woman aged 40 to 50 in good health and CMV-seropositive.

This clone showed up just a few times. The V call is TRBV19, the J call TRBJ2-7, with 7 bases matching TRBD1. Germline loops: CDR1 LNHDA, CDR2 SQIVND (reference sequence). V was pared by 5 bases and J by 1 base, with 8 bases of the junction left unmatched. The CDR3 is 15 amino acids. The CDR3 loop reads CASSETPGQSYEQYF. The CDR3 DNA reads as TGTGCCAGTAGTGAAACTCCGGGACAGTCCTACGAGCAGTACTTC.

This clone has only a few counts. The rearrangement links TRBV5-1 to TRBJ2-7, with 8 bases identical to TRBD1. The CDR3 consists of 15 residues. Germline values: CDR1 SGHRS, CDR2 YFSETQ. Trimming took 0 bases from V and 4 from J; bases not matched to a gene: 6. The CDR3 DNA sequence: TGCGCCAGCAGCTTGGCCCAGGGGGCGAGGTACGAGCAGTACTTC. Its protein product is CASSLAQGARYEQYF. Looking up the rest from reference TRBV5-1 and TRBJ2-7 gives the full variable domain: KAGVTQTPRYLIKTRGQQVTLSCSPISGHRSVSWYQQTPGQGLQFLFEYFSETQRNKGNFPGRFSGRQFSNSRSEMNVSTLELGDSALYLCASSLAQGARYEQYFGPGTRLTVT.

This clone showed up just a few times. The chain couples TRBV19 to TRBJ1-1; TRBD1 might be the D (5 bases). This CDR3 contains 14 residues. CDR1 LNHDA and CDR2 SQIVND come from the germline V gene (reference sequence). Deletions cut 3 bases from V and 1 base from J, with 9 bases between. For the CDR3, the DNA is TGTGCCAGTAGTATTTCGACAGCGAACACTGAAGCTTTCTTT. Protein product: CASSISTANTEAFF. Variable domain in full (rest from reference TRBV19 and TRBJ1-1): DGGITQSPKYLFRKEGQNVTLSCEQNLNHDAMYWYRQDPGQGLRLIYYSQIVNDFQKGDIAEGYSVSREKKESFPLTVTSAQKNPTAFYLCASSISTANTEAFFGQGTRLTVV.

The chain uses TRBV6-5 and TRBJ2-1; 9 bases match TRBD1. The junction had 7 bases not matched to a gene; V was cut back by 1 base and J by 6 bases. CDR1 and CDR2 (germline): MNHEY, SVGAGI. The CDR3 has 16 amino acids. The CDR3 here is CASSYLGQGTRNEQFF. Here the CDR3 DNA reads TGTGCCAGCAGTTACTTGGGACAGGGTACCCGCAATGAGCAGTTCTTC.

In its sample, this clone was seen a few times. The V gene is TRBV18, the J gene TRBJ2-1; 7 positions match TRBD2. This CDR3 has 15 residues. Germline V CDR1 and CDR2: KGHSH, LQKENI. Trimming at V came to 6 bases and at J to 7 bases, leaving 12 bases not matched to a gene. This CDR3 reads CASSLLATLGNEQFF. The CDR3 nucleotides read TGTGCCAGCTCTCTACTAGCGACCCTCGGGAATGAGCAGTTCTTC.

This clone was detected many times. The chain combines TRBV5-4 with TRBJ2-7; 9 bases map to TRBD1. Unmatched junction bases numbered 5, after V lost 4 bases and J lost 3 bases. This CDR3 has 14 amino acids. CDR1 is SGHNT, CDR2 YYREEE, per germline (reference sequence). This CDR3 reads CASSRGQGNYEQYF. The CDR3 DNA is TGTGCCAGCAGCCGTGGACAGGGGAACTACGAGCAGTACTTC.

This clone came up a few times. The chain recombines TRBV28 with TRBJ2-1; TRBD2 matches at 8 bases. This CDR3 contains 14 residues. Germline loops: CDR1 MDHEN, CDR2 SYDVKM. The ends lost 4 bases at V and 10 bases at J; junction bases unmatched: 9. CDR3 sequence: CASSSPSGLGEQFF. CDR3 coding DNA: TGTGCCAGCAGTTCTCCTAGCGGGCTCGGGGAGCAGTTCTTC.

The chain has TRBV7-6 and TRBJ1-6; 9 positions match TRBD1. Per the germline V gene, CDR1 is SGHVS and CDR2 is FNYEAQ. With V trimmed by 0 bases and J by 5 bases, 2 bases remained unmatched. The CDR3 consists of 16 residues. CDR3 region: CASSLAGTGNNSPLHF. Written as DNA, the CDR3 is TGTGCCAGCAGCTTAGCCGGGACAGGGAATAATTCACCCCTCCACTTT.

The sample holds a few counts of this clone. The V and J genes are TRBV6-1 and TRBJ1-1; 8 nucleotides align to TRBD1. The V and J ends lost 8 bases and 1 base, in that order; junction bases with no gene match: 3. The CDR3 consists of 13 residues. The germline V gene encodes CDR1 MNHNS and CDR2 SASEGT. CDR3 amino acids: CASVDRGNTEAFF. In nucleotides, the CDR3 is TGTGCCAGCGTTGACAGGGGGAACACTGAAGCTTTCTTT.

This clone occurred a few times. The chain joins TRBV19 to TRBJ1-6, with D unresolved. Trimming stripped 3 bases from V and 9 bases from J, with 18 bases between. The CDR3 runs 16 residues. Germline CDR1 is LNHDA and CDR2 is SQIVND (reference sequence). CDR3 DNA sequence: TGTGCCAGTAGTATTTCCGGGGTTGGAATATCTTCACCCCTCCACTTT. It translates to CASSISGVGISSPLHF.

The chain joins TRBV11-1 to TRBJ1-1; weak D call: TRBD1 (5 bases). V was pared by 6 bases and J by 1 base, with 15 bases between. Germline V gene sequence: CDR1 SGHAT, CDR2 FQDESV (reference sequence). The CDR3 runs to 15 residues. The CDR3: CASSSRQRQNTEAFF. CDR3 bases: TGTGCCAGCAGTTCGAGACAGAGACAGAACACTGAAGCTTTCTTT.

This clone appeared a few times. The chain links TRBV28 to TRBJ2-7; 8 bases line up with TRBD2. The CDR3 sequence is 15 residues long. Trimming at V came to 3 bases and at J to 4 bases, leaving 8 bases not matched to a gene. Germline values: CDR1 MDHEN, CDR2 SYDVKM. CDR3 protein: CASSFSGTRLYEQYF. The CDR3 DNA follows: TGTGCCAGCAGTTTTTCCGGGACTAGATTATACGAGCAGTACTTC.

For the CDR3, the DNA is TGTGCCTGGAGGATAACAGGGGGAAATACGCAGTATTTT. This translates into CAWRITGGNTQYF. The chain links TRBV30 to TRBJ2-3, with 8 bases that match TRBD1. Per the germline V gene, CDR1 is GTSNPN and CDR2 is SVGIG (reference sequence). The CDR3 extends over 13 amino acids. V dropped 3 bases and J dropped 7; count of bases not matched to a gene: 6.

The gene calls are TRBV19 and TRBJ2-1, with 14 bases that match TRBD2. The CDR3 has 18 amino acids. Unmatched junction bases numbered 4, after V lost 3 bases and J lost 0 bases. CDR1 and CDR2 from the germline V gene are LNHDA and SQIVND (reference sequence). The CDR3 nucleotides read TGTGCCAGTAGTATGGGACTAGCGGGGGAGAGCTCCTACAATGAGCAGTTCTTC. Its protein is CASSMGLAGESSYNEQFF.

This chain uses TRBV30 with TRBJ2-7, with 7 nucleotides matching TRBD2. The germline CDR1 and CDR2 sequences are GTSNPN and SVGIG (reference sequence). This CDR3 has 16 amino acids. The ends lost 2 bases at V and 3 bases at J; junction bases unmatched: 13. In nucleotides, the CDR3 is TGTGCCTGGAGTCATATACTGGGCGGGGACTACTACGAGCAGTACTTC. This translates into CAWSHILGGDYYEQYF.

This rearrangement joins TRBV19 to TRBJ2-3; 11 bases agree with TRBD2. The junction had 6 bases not matched to a gene; V was cut back by 5 bases and J by 5 bases. This CDR3 is 15 amino acids long. Germline CDR1 is LNHDA and CDR2 is SQIVND (reference sequence). The CDR3 DNA reads as TGTGCCAGTAGTGCGGGACTAGCGGCGATAGATACGCAGTATTTT. Translating it yields CASSAGLAAIDTQYF.

V is TRBV6-5 and J is TRBJ1-5; D not resolved. V was shortened by 0 bases and J by 6 bases, with 9 bases between the two germline ends. The CDR3 totals 14 residues. Germline V gene data show CDR1 as MNHEY and CDR2 as SVGAGI. Written as DNA, the CDR3 is TGTGCCAGCAGTTACTCGAGGGAGTCTCAGCCCCAGCATTTT. This sequence encodes CASSYSRESQPQHF.

The chain joins TRBV6-5 to TRBJ1-1; 8 bases align to TRBD1. Germline assignment: CDR1 MNHEY and CDR2 SVGAGI. The CDR3 loop spans 14 amino acids. V gave up 2 bases and J gave up 7 bases; unmatched junction bases: 6. The CDR3 region has the DNA TGTGCCAGCAGTTACAGGCAGGGGGCGGTTGAAGCTTTCTTT. Residues: CASSYRQGAVEAFF.

This chain connects TRBV11-2 to TRBJ1-2, with D perhaps matching TRBD1 (5 bases). The germline V gene encodes CDR1 SGHAT and CDR2 FQNNGV. Between the trimmed V and J ends, which lost 4 bases and 4 bases, there was a span of 7 bases. The CDR3 spans 12 residues. CDR3: CASSSTVYGYTF. In DNA form, the CDR3 reads TGTGCCAGCAGCTCGACAGTCTATGGCTACACCTTC.

In this sample, this clone turned up a few times. The chain links TRBV6-5 to TRBJ2-7; TRBD1 is a possible D gene (6 bases). The CDR3 sequence is 13 residues long. Trimming removed 6 bases at V and 2 bases at J, with 11 bases between. CDR1 and CDR2 from the germline V gene are MNHEY and SVGAGI. The CDR3 reads CASRKNRAYEQYF. The DNA of the CDR3 is TGTGCCAGCAGAAAGAACAGGGCCTACGAGCAGTACTTC.

This clone has a handful of counts. This chain links TRBV5-1 with TRBJ1-6; D remains ambiguous. The CDR3 totals 13 residues. CDR1 is SGHRS and CDR2 is YFSETQ in the germline V gene. Trimming took 0 bases from V and 13 from J, leaving 11 bases between them. The CDR3 loop reads CASSLEAQAPLHF. The CDR3 DNA sequence: TGCGCCAGCAGCTTGGAAGCCCAAGCGCCCCTCCACTTT. Complete variable domain (other parts from reference TRBV5-1 and TRBJ1-6): KAGVTQTPRYLIKTRGQQVTLSCSPISGHRSVSWYQQTPGQGLQFLFEYFSETQRNKGNFPGRFSGRQFSNSRSEMNVSTLELGDSALYLCASSLEAQAPLHFGNGTRLTVT.

This clone was recorded a few times. The V gene is TRBV30, the J gene TRBJ2-5, with 14 bases fitting TRBD2. The CDR3 is 16 amino acids. J was trimmed by 7 bases and V by 5 bases; bases with no gene match: 12. CDR1 GTSNPN and CDR2 SVGIG come from the germline V gene (reference sequence). The CDR3 coding sequence is TGTGCCTGGGGGGGGTTAAGGACTAGCGGGGGGCCGACCCAGTACTTC. Its translation is CAWGGLRTSGGPTQYF.

The rearrangement links TRBV5-1 to TRBJ1-1; D unresolved. V lost 4 bases and J lost 4, with 17 bases in between. Per the germline V gene, CDR1 is SGHRS and CDR2 is YFSETQ. This CDR3 is 15 amino acids long. CDR3 in amino acids: CASSPGRGFGTEAFF. The CDR3 coding sequence is TGCGCCAGCAGCCCTGGGAGAGGGTTTGGCACTGAAGCTTTCTTT.

This clone was detected only a few times. J is TRBJ1-1 and V is TRBV18, with 8 bases identical to TRBD1. With 3 bases clipped from V and 0 bases from J, the junction kept 6 bases outside the gene matches. Per the germline V gene, CDR1 is KGHSH and CDR2 is LQKENI. The CDR3 length is 16 residues. CDR3 residues: CASSPGQGLMNTEAFF. The CDR3 DNA sequence: TGTGCCAGCTCACCTGGACAGGGTCTTATGAACACTGAAGCTTTCTTT. Full variable domain (missing parts from reference TRBV18 and TRBJ1-1): NAGVMQNPRHLVRRRGQEARLRCSPMKGHSHVYWYRQLPEEGLKFMVYLQKENIIDESGMPKERFSAEFPKEGPSILRIQQVVRGDSAAYFCASSPGQGLMNTEAFFGQGTRLTVV.

A few counts support this clone. The CDR3 nucleotides read TGTGCCAGCAGTATCCCGGGTGTGGGTGGCTACACCTTC. Translation: CASSIPGVGGYTF. This chain connects TRBV6-5 to TRBJ1-2; D uncertain. The CDR3 totals 13 residues. The V gene lost 5 bases and the J gene lost 7 bases, with 14 bases spanning the gap. Germline V CDR1 and CDR2: MNHEY, SVGAGI.

The chain joins TRBV6-5 to TRBJ1-2, with TRBD1 identical over 7 bases. In germline, CDR1 is MNHEY, CDR2 SVGAGI. V dropped 6 bases and J dropped 4; count of bases not matched to a gene: 5. The CDR3 runs to 13 residues. The CDR3 reads CASRNRDSYGYTF. CDR3 in DNA: TGTGCCAGCAGAAACCGGGACAGCTATGGCTACACCTTC.

This clone has more than one count but fewer than ten. This sequence joins TRBV11-2 and TRBJ2-5, with D possibly TRBD1 on 6 matching bases. CDR3 length: 13 residues. V shed 3 bases and J shed 14 bases, with 19 bases lying between them. Per germline, CDR1 SGHAT and CDR2 FQNNGV. The CDR3 is CASSFASQGPPYF. CDR3 in DNA: TGTGCCAGCAGCTTTGCATCCCAGGGGCCACCTTACTTC.